This TCR beta chain comes out of a study of blood T cells in healthy people across ages. It was with a sample-barcoded 5' primer and a J-beta primer mix that a second PCR of roughly 6 to 12 cycles was run. TCRdb reprocessed the 5' RACE reads via MiXCR and lists one record per CDR3 protein. Here the sample spans about 1.1 million distinct CDR3 sequences, around two fifths being singletons. Germline assignment: CDR1 SGHDT and CDR2 YYEEEE. Trimming cost V 7 bases and J 4 bases; bases outside gene matches: 22. The CDR3 is 19 residues long. This TCR came from a man younger than 30 in good health. The specimen sequenced was blood. The chain couples TRBV5-6 to TRBJ1-1; 10 bases agree with TRBD1. The CDR3 nucleotides read TGTGCCAGCCTATCCGGTTTAGGGGGGACAGGGGCAATGAGCACTGAAGCTTTCTTT. It specifies CASLSGLGGTGAMSTEAFF.